The source of this T cell receptor beta chain is a study of T-cell memory formation after mild COVID-19. Study details: Largely, the TCR clusters proved donor specific.

TCRdb reprocessed the 5' RACE reads with MiXCR, giving one entry per CDR3 protein. The data hold approximately 480,000 distinct CDR3 sequences, with 15% to 20% observed a single time. General study points: Cross-reactive memory apparently joined, as some responding clones appeared in pre-infection memory.

This clonotype was seen a few times. What it binds is unknown. The TCR comes from an adult woman who had mild COVID-19 (a few samples of this study predate the infection). Cell type and time point are not known. The sample was PBMCs or a T cell subset sorted from them (not recorded which).

For the CDR3, the DNA is TGTGCCACCAGAGGGGACCGTCTGGAAGGGTACGAGCAGTACTTC. It encodes CATRGDRLEGYEQYF. The chain carries TRBV15 and TRBJ2-7; either TRBD1 or TRBD2 may supply D (5 bases each). The CDR3 runs to 15 residues. Germline CDR1 and CDR2: LNHNV and YYDKDF (reference sequence). V lost 6 bases and J lost 4, with 19 bases in between.